These 7 T cell receptor beta chains were all obtained from the same sample, sequenced in a study of T cell responses to AZD1222 COVID-19 vaccine. The method was immunoSEQ multiplex PCR; TCRdb's version includes in-frame clones alone and lacks a portion of them. The sample lists more than 75,000 clones; 83% were seen once. Sequenced here: peripheral blood, sampled 28 days after the second AZD1222 dose. The receptor set was obtained from an adult who received the AZD1222 COVID-19 vaccine.

This clone was seen a handful of times. The CDR3 bases are TGTGCCAGCAGCCCCTTAGGCGCGAGAGTCCAGGGTCTACCGTTTGGCTACACCTTC. Protein: CASSPLGARVQGLPFGYTF. This chain uses TRBV7-6 with TRBJ1-2, with D maybe TRBD1 (5 bases). V lost 5 bases, J lost 7 bases, and 32 bases lay in between. CDR3 length: 19 amino acids. From germline, CDR1 is SGHVS and CDR2 FNYEAQ. Drawing the rest from reference TRBV7-6 and TRBJ1-2, the complete variable domain is GAGVSQSPRYKVTKRGQDVALRCDPISGHVSLYWYRQALGQGPEFLTYFNYEAQQDKSGLPNDRFSAERPEGSISTLTIQRTEQRDSAMYRCASSPLGARVQGLPFGYTFGSGTRLTVV.

The chain recombines TRBV30 with TRBJ1-1; 11 bases match TRBD1. Germline V CDR1 and CDR2: GTSNPN, SVGIG (reference sequence). The CDR3 totals 14 residues. J gave up 5 bases and V 2 bases, and 4 bases lay outside the gene matches. The CDR3 region is CAWSIGQGATEAFF. The CDR3 nucleotides are TGTGCCTGGAGTATCGGACAGGGGGCTACTGAAGCTTTCTTT.

V usage is TRBV20-1 and J usage is TRBJ2-7; 7 bases are a match to TRBD2. Germline trimming cut 3 bases from V and 0 bases from J; bases unmatched to any gene: 5. The CDR3 contains 14 residues. Per the germline V gene, CDR1 is DFQATT and CDR2 is SNEGSKA (reference sequence). CDR3 amino acids: CSASSGLGSYEQYF. CDR3 sequence (DNA): TGCAGTGCTAGTAGCGGGCTCGGCTCCTACGAGCAGTACTTC.

CDR3 bases: TGTGCCAGACCCGGCCCACGGGAGGGCCGAACCGGGGAGCTGTTTTTT. Translation: CARPGPREGRTGELFF. The gene calls are TRBV7-7 and TRBJ2-2, with 8 bases matching TRBD2. Germline lookup yields CDR1 SSHAT and CDR2 FNYEAQ (reference sequence). Trimming took 9 bases from V and 5 from J; bases not matched to a gene: 14. The CDR3 length is 16 residues.

The rearrangement links TRBV4-1 to TRBJ1-4; D gene ambiguous. There are 16 residues in the CDR3. In germline, CDR1 is MGHRA, CDR2 YSYEKL. The V end was cut by 5 bases, the J end by 6 bases, with 19 bases between. CDR3 amino acids: CASSKPLDLADEKLFF. The CDR3 coding sequence is TGCGCCAGCAGCAAACCGCTGGACCTGGCAGATGAAAAACTGTTTTTT.

The chain carries TRBV2 and TRBJ1-2; D remains unclear. With 1 base removed from V and 5 bases from J, the gap between germline ends came to 8 bases. CDR1 is SNHLY and CDR2 is FYNNEI in the germline V gene. The CDR3 runs to 13 residues. The CDR3 loop reads CASSEGGGYGYTF. CDR3 nucleotide sequence: TGTGCCAGCAGTGAAGGGGGTGGGTATGGCTACACCTTC.

V usage is TRBV19 and J usage is TRBJ2-4; D might be TRBD1 or TRBD2, each matching 6 bases. In germline, CDR1 is LNHDA, CDR2 SQIVND (reference sequence). Trimming removed 5 bases at V and 8 bases at J, with 22 bases between. The CDR3 runs to 16 residues. For the CDR3, the DNA is TGTGCCAGTAGTCCCCAGGGGAGGACCTTAATGGACATTCAGTACTTC. This sequence encodes CASSPQGRTLMDIQYF.